This TCR beta chain was profiled in a study of blood T cell repertoires in COVID-19. Study information: Sites across the United States, Italy and Spain contributed samples from acute and convalescent COVID-19.

Clones were sequenced by immunoSEQ multiplex PCR, and TCRdb holds only the in-frame ones, with some missing. The sample yields 150,000 or so clones, less than 95% seen once. Germline lookup yields CDR1 MDHEN and CDR2 SYDVKM. The CDR3 is made up of 14 amino acids. V lost 6 bases, J lost 8 bases, and 16 bases lay in between. The sequence derives from a man aged 50-60 years with acute or convalescent COVID-19. Sample: peripheral blood. The chain links TRBV28 to TRBJ1-4, with D possibly matching TRBD1 (5 bases). The CDR3 DNA sequence: TGTGCCAGCAGCAAACCGGGGGGTGGGGAAAAACTGTTTTTT. Its protein product is CASSKPGGGEKLFF. The whole variable domain, remainder taken from reference TRBV28 and TRBJ1-4, is DVKVTQSSRYLVKRTGEKVFLECVQDMDHENMFWYRQDPGLGLRLIYFSYDVKMKEKGDIPEGYSVSREKKERFSLILESASTNQTSMYLCASSKPGGGEKLFFGSGTQLSVL.